The 13 T cell receptor beta chains listed next were all sequenced from one sample in a study of control samples from healthy donors and cancer patients. Assay: immunoSEQ multiplex PCR; the TCRdb copy retains only in-frame clones and omits some. The repertoire includes about 59,000 clones, 92% of them detected once, and about 1.7% sits in the top ten. The sample was PBMCs. These receptors were collected from a middle-aged man with colorectal cancer.

As regards this clone: Other DNA sequences in the sample encode the same CDR3. The chain couples TRBV6-5 to TRBJ1-2; TRBD1 might be the D (6 bases). Trimming took off 5 bases at V and 4 bases at J, with 8 bases between the two ends. Germline V CDR1 and CDR2: MNHEY, SVGAGI. The CDR3 totals 12 residues. The CDR3 is CASSKTGYGYTF. CDR3 nucleotides: TGTGCCAGCAGTAAGACAGGCTATGGCTACACCTTC.

The chain combines TRBV2 with TRBJ1-5; D uncertain. This CDR3 is built from 13 residues. Trimming took 1 base from V and 3 from J, leaving 4 bases between them. The V gene's germline CDR1 is SNHLY and CDR2 FYNNEI. The CDR3 region has the DNA TGTGCCAGCAGTGAAGATCTCAATCAGCCCCAGCATTTT. As protein: CASSEDLNQPQHF.

The J gene is TRBJ1-2, the V gene TRBV12-3 or TRBV12-4, with D uncertain. The V end lost 6 bases, the J end lost 5 bases, and 10 bases lay between the germline ends. The CDR3 spans 12 residues. The CDR3 coding sequence is TGTGCCAGCAGGACCGAGGGTTATGGCTACACCTTC. Its protein is CASRTEGYGYTF.

The chain has TRBV11-3 and TRBJ2-5, with 9 nucleotides matching TRBD1. The V gene end was trimmed by 1 base and the J gene end by 3 bases; junction bases not matched to a gene: 0. Germline lookup yields CDR1 SGHNT and CDR2 YENEEA. The CDR3 contains 14 residues. CDR3 sequence (DNA): TGTGCCAGCAGCTTAGGACAGGGGGAAGAGACCCAGTACTTC. This gives the protein CASSLGQGEETQYF. Filled out from reference TRBV11-3 and TRBJ2-5, the complete variable domain reads EAGVVQSPRYKIIEKKQPVAFWCNPISGHNTLYWYLQNLGQGPELLIRYENEEAVDDSQLPKDRFSAERLKGVDSTLKIQPAELGDSAVYLCASSLGQGEETQYFGPGTRLLVL.

This rearrangement joins TRBV5-1 to TRBJ2-1; possible D gene TRBD2, 7 bases. Looked up from germline, CDR1 is SGHRS and CDR2 is YFSETQ. Between the trimmed V and J ends, which lost 2 bases and 4 bases, there was a span of 10 bases. This CDR3 has 14 amino acids. This CDR3 reads CASSFEGGYNEQFF. CDR3 DNA sequence: TGCGCCAGCAGCTTTGAGGGGGGGTACAATGAGCAGTTCTTC.

The V gene is TRBV7-9, the J gene TRBJ2-7, with a possible D match to TRBD2 (5 bases). Trimming stripped 4 bases from V and 9 bases from J, with 13 bases between. This CDR3 contains 12 residues. The germline V gene encodes CDR1 SEHNR and CDR2 FQNEAQ (reference sequence). In DNA form, the CDR3 reads TGTGCCAGCAGCTCCCGGGATCTCGGGCAGTACTTC. Translating it yields CASSSRDLGQYF.

Comments on this clone: One end of the junction varies from germline; a read error may be responsible. V usage is TRBV7-7 and J usage is TRBJ2-7; D gene unclear. Germline V gives CDR1 SSHAT, CDR2 FNYEAQ (reference sequence). The length of the CDR3 is 15 residues. As DNA, the CDR3 is TGTGCCAGCAGCGTAGCTCCGCCGTGGCAATACGAGCAGTACTTC. It translates to CASSVAPPWQYEQYF. Filled out from reference TRBV7-7 and TRBJ2-7, the complete variable domain reads GAGVSQSPRYKVTKRGQDVTLRCDPISSHATLYWYQQALGQGPEFLTYFNYEAQPDKSGLPSDRFSAERPEGSISTLTIQRTEQRDSAMYRCASSVAPPWQYEQYFGPGTRLTVT.

The rearrangement joins TRBV4-1 to TRBJ2-7, with D tentatively TRBD1 or TRBD2 (5 bases each). Trimming took 5 bases from V and 5 from J, leaving 16 bases between them. CDR1 is MGHRA and CDR2 is YSYEKL in the germline V gene. This CDR3 is 14 amino acids long. CDR3 sequence reads: CASSDEGLKDEQYF. The CDR3 coding sequence is TGCGCCAGCAGCGACGAGGGGCTTAAGGACGAGCAGTACTTC.

The gene calls are TRBV19 and TRBJ1-3; 7 positions match TRBD1. CDR3 size: 13 residues. V was pared by 5 bases and J by 8 bases, with 6 bases of the junction left unmatched. Germline V CDR1 and CDR2: LNHDA, SQIVND (reference sequence). CDR3: CASSADREHTIYF. The CDR3 DNA reads as TGTGCCAGTAGTGCAGACAGGGAGCACACCATATATTTT. Looking up the rest from reference TRBV19 and TRBJ1-3 gives the full variable domain: DGGITQSPKYLFRKEGQNVTLSCEQNLNHDAMYWYRQDPGQGLRLIYYSQIVNDFQKGDIAEGYSVSREKKESFPLTVTSAQKNPTAFYLCASSADREHTIYFGEGSWLTVV.

The chain is built from TRBV7-2 and TRBJ2-5; 7 nucleotides align to TRBD2. With V trimmed by 4 bases and J by 7 bases, 15 bases remained unmatched. The CDR3 sequence is 16 residues long. In germline, CDR1 is SGHTA, CDR2 FQGNSA. For the CDR3, the DNA is TGTGCCAGCAGCTGGGGGGGAGGGGCCGACCAGCTGACCCAGTACTTC. Translating gives CASSWGGGADQLTQYF.

This chain joins TRBV11-2 and TRBJ2-7; TRBD1 aligns across 7 bases. The CDR3 is 14 amino acids. Unmatched junction bases numbered 7, after V lost 5 bases and J lost 3 bases. CDR1 and CDR2 from the germline V gene are SGHAT and FQNNGV. The CDR3, as DNA: TGTGCCAGCAGCCCATGGGACAGAAGCTACGAGCAGTACTTC. This translates into CASSPWDRSYEQYF.

V is TRBV4-2 and J is TRBJ2-7; 9 nucleotides line up with TRBD1. The CDR3 length is 16 residues. From germline, CDR1 is LGHNA and CDR2 YNFKEQ. V lost 1 base and J lost 3; bases outside the gene matches: 7. The DNA of the CDR3 is TGTGCCAGCAGCCAAGTGTCGGGACAGGGAATCTACGAGCAGTACTTC. Its protein is CASSQVSGQGIYEQYF.

CDR3 sequence reads: CASSTSDRASKNIQYF. The DNA for the CDR3 is TGTGCCAGCAGCACGTCGGACAGGGCTTCCAAAAACATTCAGTACTTC. The chain combines TRBV7-3 with TRBJ2-4, with 8 positions matching TRBD1. Trimming took 5 bases from V and 2 from J; bases not matched to a gene: 8. Germline values: CDR1 SGHTA, CDR2 FQGTGA. The CDR3 is made up of 16 amino acids.